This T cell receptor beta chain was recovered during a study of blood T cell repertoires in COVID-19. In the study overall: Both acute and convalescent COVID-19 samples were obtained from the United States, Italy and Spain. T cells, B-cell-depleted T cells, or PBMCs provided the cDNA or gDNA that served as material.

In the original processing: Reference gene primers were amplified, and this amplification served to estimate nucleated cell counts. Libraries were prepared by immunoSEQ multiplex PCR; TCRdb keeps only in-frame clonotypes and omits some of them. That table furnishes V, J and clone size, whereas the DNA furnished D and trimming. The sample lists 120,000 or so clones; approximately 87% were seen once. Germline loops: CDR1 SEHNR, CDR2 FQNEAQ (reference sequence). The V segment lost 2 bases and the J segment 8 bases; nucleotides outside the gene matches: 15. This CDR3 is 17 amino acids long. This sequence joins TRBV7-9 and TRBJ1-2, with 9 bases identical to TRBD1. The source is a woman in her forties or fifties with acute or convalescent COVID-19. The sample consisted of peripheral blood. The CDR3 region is CASSLLTGGNYYFGYTF. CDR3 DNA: TGTGCCAGCAGCTTATTGACAGGGGGGAATTACTATTTCGGCTACACCTTC.